This T cell receptor (beta chain) was identified during a study of Ad26.COV2.S vaccination and SARS-CoV-2 variants. Germline-derived CDR1 and CDR2 are SGHNT and YYREEE (reference sequence). The V gene end was trimmed by 4 bases and the J gene end by 2 bases; junction bases not matched to a gene: 5. The CDR3 totals 15 residues. As concerns this clone: Antigen unknown.

Treatment specified: 15 to 20 received Ad26.COV2.S at low or high dose, single or two shots; 5 received placebo; per-sample allocation not given. Specimens were obtained on day 63 following the first vaccine or placebo injection. Whoever gave the sample was an adult aged 18-55 years in Boston. Sequenced by immunoSEQ multiplex PCR; TCRdb stores in-frame clones only, minus some. The sample contains about 410,000 clones, about 91% of which appear only once. Regarding the study as a whole: Using TCR breadth and depth analyses may have led to underestimated total T cell responses. Vaccinees displayed broader spike-specific TCR repertoires than placebo recipients.

Sequenced material: peripheral blood, taken in a trial of Ad26.COV2.S vaccine versus placebo. The TCR sequence derives from a person between 18 and 65 years old who received the Ad26.COV2.S COVID-19 vaccine or a placebo. The chain uses TRBV5-4 and TRBJ2-3; 9 nucleotides align to TRBD2. The CDR3 sequence is CASSPRLADTDTQYF. The CDR3 bases are TGTGCCAGCAGCCCTAGACTAGCGGACACAGATACGCAGTATTTT.